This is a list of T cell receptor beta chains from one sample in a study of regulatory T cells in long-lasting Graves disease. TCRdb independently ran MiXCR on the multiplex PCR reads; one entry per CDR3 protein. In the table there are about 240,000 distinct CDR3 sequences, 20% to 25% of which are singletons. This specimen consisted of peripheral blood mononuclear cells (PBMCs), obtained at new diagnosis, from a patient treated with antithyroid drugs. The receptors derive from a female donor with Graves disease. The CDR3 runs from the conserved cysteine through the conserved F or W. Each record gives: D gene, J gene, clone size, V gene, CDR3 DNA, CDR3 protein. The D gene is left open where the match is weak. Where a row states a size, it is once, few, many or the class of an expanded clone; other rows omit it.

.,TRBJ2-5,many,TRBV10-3,TGTGCCATCAGTGATAGTGGTTTGGAGACCCAGTACTTC,CAISDSGLETQYF
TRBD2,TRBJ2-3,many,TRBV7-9,TGTGCCAGCAGCTTAGTTTTGCGGGAGAGGACAGATACGCAGTATTTT,CASSLVLRERTDTQYF
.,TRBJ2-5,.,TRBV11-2,TGTGCCAGCAGCCGAGCCGGGGGGCTCCAAGAGACCCAGTACTTC,CASSRAGGLQETQYF
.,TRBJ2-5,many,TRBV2,TGTGCCAGCAGTGAGCCAAGCCGGGAGACCCAGTACTTC,CASSEPSRETQYF
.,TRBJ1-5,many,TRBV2,TGTGCCAGCATAAGGGGAGGGGGAAGCAATCAGCCCCAGCATTTT,CASIRGGGSNQPQHF
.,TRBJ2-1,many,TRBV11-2,TGTGCCAGCAGCTTGCTGGACGTAAGCTCCTACAATGAGCAGTTCTTC,CASSLLDVSSYNEQFF
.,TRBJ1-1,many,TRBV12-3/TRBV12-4,TGTGCCAGCAGTCCCAGAACCCTACTAGAGACCGAAGCTTTCTTT,CASSPRTLLETEAFF
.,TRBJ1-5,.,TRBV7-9,TGTGCCAGCAGCTCAGAGTGGGACGGACTAGCGGGAGGGCCCGGTCAGCCCCAGCATTTT,CASSSEWDGLAGGPGQPQHF
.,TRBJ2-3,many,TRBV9,TGTGCCAGCAGCGTACGACCTCGGACCTCTACAGATACGCAGTATTTT,CASSVRPRTSTDTQYF
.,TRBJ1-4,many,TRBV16,TGTGCCAGCAGCCCGACAGTGCTGGACGAAAAACTGTTTTTT,CASSPTVLDEKLFF
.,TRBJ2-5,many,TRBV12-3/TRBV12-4,TGTGCCAGCAGTTTAGGTCTGGAGCGGGAAGAGACCCAGTACTTC,CASSLGLEREETQYF
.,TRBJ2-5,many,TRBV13,TGTGCCAGCAGCTTATGGGAGCAAGAGACCCAGTACTTC,CASSLWEQETQYF
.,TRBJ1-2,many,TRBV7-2,TGTGCCAGCAGCTTCCACGGTCCCTATGGCTACACCTTC,CASSFHGPYGYTF
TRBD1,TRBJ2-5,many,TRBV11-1,TGTGCCAGCAGCTCACCAGGCGGACAGGGAAAAGGAGAGACCCAGTACTTC,CASSSPGGQGKGETQYF
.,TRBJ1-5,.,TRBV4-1,TGCGCCAGCAGCCAAGATTTGGGGGGAAGAAAGCCCCAGCATTTT,CASSQDLGGRKPQHF
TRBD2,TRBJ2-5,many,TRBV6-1,TGTGCCAGCACGGGACTAGCGGGAGGGTTGGAGACCCAGTACTTC,CASTGLAGGLETQYF
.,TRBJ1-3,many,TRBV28,TGTGCCAGCAGTTATGGGATTGCTGGAAACACCATATATTTT,CASSYGIAGNTIYF
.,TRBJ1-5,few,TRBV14,TGTGCCAGCAGCATGGGGCGGAATCAGCCCCAGCATTTT,CASSMGRNQPQHF
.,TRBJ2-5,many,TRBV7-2,TGTGCCAGCAGCTTAGTGGTCGCCAAAGAGACCCAGTACTTC,CASSLVVAKETQYF
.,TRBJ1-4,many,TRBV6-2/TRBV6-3,TGTGCCAGCAGTTACAGGCCCAGGTCCGACGAAAAACTGTTTTTT,CASSYRPRSDEKLFF
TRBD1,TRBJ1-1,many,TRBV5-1,TGCGCCAGCAGCCTGGGACAGAGGAACACTGAAGCTTTCTTT,CASSLGQRNTEAFF
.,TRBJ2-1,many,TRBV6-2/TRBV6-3,TGTGCCACTCGGACGCCTTCCTACAATGAGCAGTTCTTC,CATRTPSYNEQFF
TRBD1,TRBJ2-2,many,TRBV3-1,TGTGCCAGCAGCCAAGAGTGGACAGGGGTCACCGGGGAGCTGTTTTTT,CASSQEWTGVTGELFF
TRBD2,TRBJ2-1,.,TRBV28,TGTGCCAGCAGCCCAGGACTAGCGGGAGGCCATGGGCAGTTCTTC,CASSPGLAGGHGQFF
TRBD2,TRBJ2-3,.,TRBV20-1,TGCAGTGCTGGAATAGCGGGAAGCACAGATACGCAGTATTTT,CSAGIAGSTDTQYF
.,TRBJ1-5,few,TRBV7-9,TGTGCCAGCAGCTTCAACGGCGATCAGCCCCAGCATTTT,CASSFNGDQPQHF
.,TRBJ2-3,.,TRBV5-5,TGTGCCAGCAGCTTGGTGGGAACCATGGATACGCAGTATTTT,CASSLVGTMDTQYF
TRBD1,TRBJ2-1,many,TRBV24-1,TGTGCCACCAGTGATTTGCGGGACAGGGGAGGTAATGAGCAGTTCTTC,CATSDLRDRGGNEQFF
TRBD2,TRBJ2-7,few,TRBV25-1,TGTGCCAGCAGTGAGGCAGGGACTAGCGGCTACGAGCAGTACTTC,CASSEAGTSGYEQYF
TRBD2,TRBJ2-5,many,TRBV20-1,TGCAGTGCTCGTCCGCCTAGCGGGAGAAAGTTAACCCAGTACTTC,CSARPPSGRKLTQYF
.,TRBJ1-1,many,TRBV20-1,TGCAGTGCTAGAGATCAACGTGTCCCTGAAGCTTTCTTT,CSARDQRVPEAFF
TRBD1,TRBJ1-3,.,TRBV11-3,TGTGCCAGCAGCGTGGGACAGTCTGGAAACACCATATATTTT,CASSVGQSGNTIYF
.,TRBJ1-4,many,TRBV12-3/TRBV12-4,TGTGCCAGCAGCTCACCCAATGAAAAACTGTTTTTT,CASSSPNEKLFF
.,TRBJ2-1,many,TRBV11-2,TGTGCCAGCAGCTTATTAGGGCACTACAATGAGCAGTTCTTC,CASSLLGHYNEQFF
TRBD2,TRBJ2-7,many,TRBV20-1,TGCAGTGCTAGTGAGGGACTAGCGGGATCCTACGAGCAGTACTTC,CSASEGLAGSYEQYF
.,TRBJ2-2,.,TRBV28,TGTGCCAGCACCTTGACCACCGGGGAGCTGTTTTTT,CASTLTTGELFF
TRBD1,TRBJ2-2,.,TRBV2,TGTGCCAGCAGCCCGGGACAGGGGGCCGGGGAGCTGTTTTTT,CASSPGQGAGELFF
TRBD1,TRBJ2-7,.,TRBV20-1,TGCAGTGCTAGTCCATTTGCAGGGGGCAGAATGGACGAGCAGTACTTC,CSASPFAGGRMDEQYF
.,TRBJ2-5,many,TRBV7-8,TGTGCCAGCAGCGTAATAGAGACCCAGTACTTC,CASSVIETQYF
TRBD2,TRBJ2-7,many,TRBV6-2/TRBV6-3,TGTGCCAGCAGTCCCATGGGGCGGGAGTCCTACGAGCAGTACTTC,CASSPMGRESYEQYF
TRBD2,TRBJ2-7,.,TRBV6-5,TGTGCCAGCAGTTCTAACCTCCCGGGACTAGCTAGCGAGCAGTACTTC,CASSSNLPGLASEQYF
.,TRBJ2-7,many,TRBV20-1,TGCAGTGCAGCCACTCCCGACGGGGGTTTCGAGCAGTACTTC,CSAATPDGGFEQYF
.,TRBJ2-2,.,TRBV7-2,TGTGCCAGCAGCTGGGCGGCCGACGGGGAGCTGTTTTTT,CASSWAADGELFF
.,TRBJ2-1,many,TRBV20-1,TGCAGTGCAAACTACTTAGACAATGAGCAGTTCTTC,CSANYLDNEQFF
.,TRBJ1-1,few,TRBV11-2,TGTGCCAGCAGCTTAGCTCGTCCCGGGTTGGGTAACACTGAAGCTTTCTTT,CASSLARPGLGNTEAFF
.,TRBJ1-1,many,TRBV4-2,TGTGCCAGCACCTCGGGCGGGGGCCCTGAAGCTTTCTTT,CASTSGGGPEAFF